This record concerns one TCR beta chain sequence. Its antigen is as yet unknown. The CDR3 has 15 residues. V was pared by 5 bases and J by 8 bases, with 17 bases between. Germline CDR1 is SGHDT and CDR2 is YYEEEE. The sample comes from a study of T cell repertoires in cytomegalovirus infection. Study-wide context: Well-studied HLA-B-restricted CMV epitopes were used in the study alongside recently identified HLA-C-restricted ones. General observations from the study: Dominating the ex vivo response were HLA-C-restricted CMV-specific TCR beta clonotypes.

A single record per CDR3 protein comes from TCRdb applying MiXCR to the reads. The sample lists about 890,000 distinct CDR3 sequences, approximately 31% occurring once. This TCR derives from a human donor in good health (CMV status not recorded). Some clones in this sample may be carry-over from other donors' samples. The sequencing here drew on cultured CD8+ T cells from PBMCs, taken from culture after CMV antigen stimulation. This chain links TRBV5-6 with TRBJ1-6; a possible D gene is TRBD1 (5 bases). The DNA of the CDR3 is TGTGCCAGCAGTGGGGGAGGTGGCGACTATTCACCCCTCCACTTT. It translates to CASSGGGGDYSPLHF.